This T cell receptor beta chain emerged from a study of T cell repertoires in ileal Crohn's disease. Whole-study context: Median disease duration was about 8.5 years; approximately 32% smoked at surgery. Thiopurines (around eleven) or anti-TNF agents (roughly 17) were given postoperatively to about half.

TCRdb keeps only in-frame clones here, not all; method: immunoSEQ multiplex PCR. In the table there are several thousand clones, about nine tenths of which are singletons. Study outcomes and limitations: Active smokers at surgery had more clonal expansions than non-smokers.

With respect to this clone: No antigen is known for it.

Trimming left V 5 bases short and J 5 bases short, with 23 bases between. The CDR3 length is 17 residues. Germline values: CDR1 MNHEY, CDR2 SMNVEV (reference sequence). This TCR was sampled from an adult with Crohn's disease. The sequenced sample consisted of ileal tissue. The genes are TRBV27 and TRBJ2-3, with D possibly TRBD2 on 7 matching bases. CDR3 sequence reads: CASSVGWGRESRDTQYF. The CDR3 coding sequence is TGTGCCAGCAGTGTGGGTTGGGGGCGGGAGAGTAGAGATACGCAGTATTTT.